The 6 T cell receptor beta chains below were found in one sample sequenced in a study of Graves' ophthalmopathy and Graves' hyperthyroidism. The TCR beta CDR3 regions underwent amplification from RNA transcripts. First-round RT-PCR used HTBI primers; second-round multiplex PCR followed. TCRdb re-called the multiplex PCR reads with MiXCR, one entry per CDR3 protein. Altogether around 1,200,000 distinct CDR3 sequences are present, about 40% being singletons, with the ten largest covering 11%. The specimen sequenced was peripheral blood or thyroid tissue (not recorded which). The receptor source for this set is an adult man with Graves' hyperthyroidism.

This clonotype was detected many times. V usage is TRBV25-1 and J usage is TRBJ1-4; 11 bases align to TRBD1. Trimming at V came to 4 bases and at J to 2 bases, leaving 6 bases not matched to a gene. The CDR3 is 17 amino acids. Germline-derived CDR1 and CDR2 are MGHDK and SYGVNS. The CDR3 sequence is CASSVDRGLSTNEKLFF. The CDR3 nucleotides read TGTGCCAGCAGTGTGGACAGGGGGCTTAGCACTAATGAAAAACTGTTTTTT.

Remarks on this clonotype: Lacking the conserved final phenylalanine or tryptophan, this CDR3 likely reflects a read error. The limits of the CDR3 on the DNA are not certain, so only TCRdb's listed CDR3 is given. The chain links TRBV24-1 to TRBJ1-2; no check of the table's D call, TRBD1, against the DNA was made. The CDR3 is 8 amino acids long, termini counted. Germline-derived CDR1 and CDR2 are KGHDR and SFDVKD. The CDR3 sequence is CATRGPTY.

The chain has TRBV3-1 and TRBJ2-5; no clear D. The CDR3 consists of 14 residues. V dropped 3 bases and J dropped 3 bases, with 11 bases sitting between them. CDR1 and CDR2 (germline): LGHDT, YNNKEL (reference sequence). The CDR3 protein is CASSHGRSKETQYF. CDR3 DNA: TGTGCCAGCAGCCACGGACGGTCGAAAGAGACCCAGTACTTC.

The chain couples TRBV7-9 to TRBJ2-7; 8 bases map to TRBD1. V lost 5 bases and J lost 4; bases outside the gene matches: 16. This CDR3 is 17 amino acids long. Germline CDR1 reads SEHNR; CDR2 reads FQNEAQ (reference sequence). The CDR3: CASSIARGQGLHYEQYF. CDR3 sequence (DNA): TGTGCCAGCAGCATCGCGCGCGGACAGGGTTTACATTACGAGCAGTACTTC.

J is TRBJ1-4 and V is TRBV6-5; a possible D gene is TRBD1 (5 bases). CDR3 size: 16 residues. The ends were cut back, 5 bases at V and 7 bases at J, with 20 bases in the middle. Germline assignment: CDR1 MNHEY and CDR2 SVGAGI. CDR3 sequence reads: CASSRTGADPPEKLFF. CDR3 nucleotide sequence: TGTGCCAGCAGTCGAACCGGGGCCGATCCCCCTGAAAAACTGTTTTTT.

This chain joins TRBV12-3 or TRBV12-4 and TRBJ1-2; maybe TRBD1 (5 bases). The V end lost 6 bases, the J end lost 7 bases, and 12 bases lay between the germline ends. The CDR3 contains 12 residues. As DNA, the CDR3 is TGTGCCAGCAGCAGGGACGGGGCTGGCTACACCTTC. Its translation is CASSRDGAGYTF.